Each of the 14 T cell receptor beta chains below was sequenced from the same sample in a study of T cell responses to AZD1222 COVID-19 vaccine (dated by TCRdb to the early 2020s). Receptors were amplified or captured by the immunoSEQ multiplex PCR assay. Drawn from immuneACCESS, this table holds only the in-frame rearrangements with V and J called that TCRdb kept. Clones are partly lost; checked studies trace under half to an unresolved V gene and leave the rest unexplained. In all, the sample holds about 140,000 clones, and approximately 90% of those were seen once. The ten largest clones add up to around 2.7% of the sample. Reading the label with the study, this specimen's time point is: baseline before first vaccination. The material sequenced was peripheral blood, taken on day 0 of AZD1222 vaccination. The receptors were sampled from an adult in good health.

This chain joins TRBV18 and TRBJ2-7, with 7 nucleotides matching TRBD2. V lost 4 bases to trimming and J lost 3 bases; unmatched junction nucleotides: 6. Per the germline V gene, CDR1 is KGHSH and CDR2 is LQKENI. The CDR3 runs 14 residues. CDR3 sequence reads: CASSRGLAVYEQYF. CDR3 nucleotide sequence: TGTGCCAGCTCACGCGGTCTAGCGGTCTACGAGCAGTACTTC.

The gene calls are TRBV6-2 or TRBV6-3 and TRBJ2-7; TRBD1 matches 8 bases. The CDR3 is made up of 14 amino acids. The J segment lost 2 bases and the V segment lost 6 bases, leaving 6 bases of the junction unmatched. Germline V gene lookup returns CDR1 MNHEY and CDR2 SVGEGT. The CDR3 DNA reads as TGTGCCAGCAGCCGGGACAGGTTCGCCTACGAGCAGTACTTC. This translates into CASSRDRFAYEQYF.

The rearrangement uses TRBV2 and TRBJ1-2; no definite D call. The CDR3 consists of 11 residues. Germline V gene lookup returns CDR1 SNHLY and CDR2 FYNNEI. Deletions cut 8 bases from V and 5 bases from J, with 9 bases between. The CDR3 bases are TGTGCCAGCGGGCCGTTATATGGCTACACCTTC. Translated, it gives CASGPLYGYTF.

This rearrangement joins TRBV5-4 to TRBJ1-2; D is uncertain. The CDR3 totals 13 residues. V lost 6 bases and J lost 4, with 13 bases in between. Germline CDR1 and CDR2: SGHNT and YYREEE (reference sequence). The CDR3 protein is CASKERSVYGYTF. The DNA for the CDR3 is TGTGCCAGCAAAGAGAGGTCGGTCTATGGCTACACCTTC.

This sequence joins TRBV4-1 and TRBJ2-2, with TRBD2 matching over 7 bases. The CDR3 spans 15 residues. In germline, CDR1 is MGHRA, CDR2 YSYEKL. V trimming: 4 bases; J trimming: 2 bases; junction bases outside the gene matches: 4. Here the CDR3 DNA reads TGCGCCAGCAGCCCGGGACTACTAAACACCGGGGAGCTGTTTTTT. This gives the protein CASSPGLLNTGELFF.

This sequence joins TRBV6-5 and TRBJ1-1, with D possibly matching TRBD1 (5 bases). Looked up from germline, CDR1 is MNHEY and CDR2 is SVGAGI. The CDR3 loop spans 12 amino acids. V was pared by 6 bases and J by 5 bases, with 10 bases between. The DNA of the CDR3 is TGTGCCAGCAGACCAGGGCGAACTGAAGCTTTCTTT. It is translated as CASRPGRTEAFF.

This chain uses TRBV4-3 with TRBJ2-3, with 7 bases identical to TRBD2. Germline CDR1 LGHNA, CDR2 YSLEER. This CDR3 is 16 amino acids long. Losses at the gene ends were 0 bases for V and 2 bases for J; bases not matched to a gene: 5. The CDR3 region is CASSQDAGVYTDTQYF. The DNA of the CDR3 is TGCGCCAGCAGCCAAGACGCGGGGGTCTACACAGATACGCAGTATTTT.

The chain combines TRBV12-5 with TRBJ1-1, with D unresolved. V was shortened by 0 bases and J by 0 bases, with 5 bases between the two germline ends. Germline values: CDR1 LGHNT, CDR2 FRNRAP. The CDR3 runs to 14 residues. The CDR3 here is CASGLVELNTEAFF. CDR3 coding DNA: TGTGCTAGTGGTTTGGTTGAGTTGAACACTGAAGCTTTCTTT.

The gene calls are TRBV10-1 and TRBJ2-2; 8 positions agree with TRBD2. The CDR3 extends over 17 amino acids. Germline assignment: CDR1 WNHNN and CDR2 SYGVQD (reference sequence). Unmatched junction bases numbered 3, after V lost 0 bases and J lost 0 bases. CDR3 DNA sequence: TGCGCCAGCAGTGAGTCGCGGGGGGCCCCGAACACCGGGGAGCTGTTTTTT. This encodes CASSESRGAPNTGELFF.

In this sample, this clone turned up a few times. CDR3 region: CASSLGPTAYEQYF. CDR3 nucleotides: TGTGCCAGCAGCCTAGGGCCCACAGCCTACGAGCAGTACTTC. The J gene is TRBJ2-7, the V gene TRBV7-6; D not resolved. Germline CDR1 reads SGHVS; CDR2 reads FNYEAQ. Between the trimmed V and J ends, which lost 5 bases and 2 bases, there was a span of 13 bases. This CDR3 is 14 amino acids long.

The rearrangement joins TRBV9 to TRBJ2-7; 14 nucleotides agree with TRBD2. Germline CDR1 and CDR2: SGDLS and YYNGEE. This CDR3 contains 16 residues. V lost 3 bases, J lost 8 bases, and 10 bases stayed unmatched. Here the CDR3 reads CASSEHPGLAGVKQYF. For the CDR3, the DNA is TGTGCCAGCAGCGAGCACCCGGGACTAGCGGGAGTTAAGCAGTACTTC.

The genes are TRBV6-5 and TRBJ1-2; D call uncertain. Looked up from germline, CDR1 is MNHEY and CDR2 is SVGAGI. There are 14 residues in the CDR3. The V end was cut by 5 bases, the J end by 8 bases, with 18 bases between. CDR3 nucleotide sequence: TGTGCCAGCAGTCGAACGACCCTGACGGGCGGCTACACCTTC. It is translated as CASSRTTLTGGYTF.

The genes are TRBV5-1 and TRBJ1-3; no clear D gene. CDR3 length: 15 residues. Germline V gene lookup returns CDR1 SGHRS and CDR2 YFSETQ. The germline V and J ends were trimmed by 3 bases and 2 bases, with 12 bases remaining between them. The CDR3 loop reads CASSYTYSTGNTIYF. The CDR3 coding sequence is TGCGCCAGCAGCTATACATACAGCACTGGAAACACCATATATTTT.

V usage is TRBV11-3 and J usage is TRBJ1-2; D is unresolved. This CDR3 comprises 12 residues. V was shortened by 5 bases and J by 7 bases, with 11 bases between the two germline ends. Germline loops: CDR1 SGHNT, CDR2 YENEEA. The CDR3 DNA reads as TGTGCCAGCAGCCCGTATCGAGGTGGCTACACCTTC. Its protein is CASSPYRGGYTF.